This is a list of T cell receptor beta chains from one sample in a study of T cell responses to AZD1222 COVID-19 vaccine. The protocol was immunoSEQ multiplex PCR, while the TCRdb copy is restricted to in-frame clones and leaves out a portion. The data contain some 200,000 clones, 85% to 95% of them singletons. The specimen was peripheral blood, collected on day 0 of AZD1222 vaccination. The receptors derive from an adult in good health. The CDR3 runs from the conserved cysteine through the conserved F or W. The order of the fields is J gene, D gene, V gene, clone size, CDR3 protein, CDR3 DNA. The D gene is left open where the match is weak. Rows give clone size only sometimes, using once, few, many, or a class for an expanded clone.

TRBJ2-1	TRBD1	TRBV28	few	CASRQGADNEQFF	TGTGCCAGCAGACAGGGGGCGGACAATGAGCAGTTCTTC
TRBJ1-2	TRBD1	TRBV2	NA	CASRGQLINYGYTF	TGTGCCAGCAGGGGACAGTTAATCAACTATGGCTACACCTTC
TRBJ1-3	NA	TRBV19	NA	CASSMGRSQLGNTIYF	TGTGCCAGTAGTATGGGCAGGTCGCAATTAGGAAACACCATATATTTT
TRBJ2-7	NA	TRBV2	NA	CASASEGGRTYEQYF	TGTGCCAGCGCTTCCGAGGGGGGGAGAACCTACGAGCAGTACTTC
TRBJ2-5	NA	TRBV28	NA	CASSFSIGRGLETQYF	TGTGCCAGCAGTTTCTCCATTGGACGCGGGCTGGAGACCCAGTACTTC
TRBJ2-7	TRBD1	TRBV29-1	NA	CSVVPRDRGVDEQYF	TGCAGCGTTGTACCTAGGGACAGGGGCGTCGACGAGCAGTACTTC
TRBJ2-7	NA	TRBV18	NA	CASSLVSYEQYF	TGTGCCAGCTCCCTTGTAAGCTACGAGCAGTACTTC
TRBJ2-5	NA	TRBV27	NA	CASSPRRQETQYF	TGTGCCAGCAGCCCGAGGAGACAAGAGACCCAGTACTTC
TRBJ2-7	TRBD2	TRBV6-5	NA	CASSPEAGGFNEQYF	TGTGCCAGCAGCCCCGAAGCGGGGGGGTTTAACGAGCAGTACTTC
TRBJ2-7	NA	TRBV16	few	CASSQSRDEQYF	TGTGCCAGCAGCCAATCGAGGGACGAGCAGTACTTC
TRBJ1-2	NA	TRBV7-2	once	CASSLVEGLSGSGYTF	TGTGCCAGCAGCTTAGTAGAGGGACTCTCAGGGTCTGGCTACACCTTC
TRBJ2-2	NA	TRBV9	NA	CASSVVGGTGELFF	TGTGCCAGCAGCGTAGTAGGGGGGACCGGGGAGCTGTTTTTT
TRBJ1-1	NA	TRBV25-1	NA	CASSGDLGTEAFF	TGTGCCAGCAGTGGAGACCTGGGGACTGAAGCTTTCTTT
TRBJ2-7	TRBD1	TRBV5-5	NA	CASSFDRGYNYEQYF	TGTGCCAGCAGCTTCGACAGGGGGTATAACTACGAGCAGTACTTC
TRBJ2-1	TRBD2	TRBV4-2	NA	CASSQGALAGGPSWEQFF	TGTGCCAGCAGCCAAGGGGCCCTAGCGGGAGGCCCTTCATGGGAGCAGTTCTTC
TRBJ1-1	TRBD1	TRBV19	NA	CASRPQDRGELHEAFF	TGTGCCAGTAGGCCCCAAGACAGGGGCGAGCTACATGAAGCTTTCTTT
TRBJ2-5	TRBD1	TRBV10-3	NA	CAVEGQGMETQYF	TGTGCCGTCGAGGGACAGGGGATGGAGACCCAGTACTTC
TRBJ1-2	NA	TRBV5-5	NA	CASSLAGDALYGYTF	TGTGCCAGCAGCTTGGCTGGGGATGCCCTCTATGGCTACACCTTC